This TCR beta chain appears in the sequencing data of a study of identical twins. General observations from the study: Out-of-frame sharing of TCR alpha in monozygotic twins was underestimated by models. High-abundance cord blood beta clonotypes had fewer insertions; memory repertoires showed none.

This clonotype came up a few times. The antigen remains undetermined. A universal primer binding site was introduced by template switching. The final cDNA contained unique molecular identifiers. TCRdb independently ran MiXCR on the 5' RACE reads; one entry per CDR3 protein. The sample contains some 200,000 distinct CDR3 sequences, 7.5% of which appear only once. V was clipped by 2 bases and J by 4 bases; unmatched bases: 3. Germline V gene sequence: CDR1 SGHKS, CDR2 YYEKEE (reference sequence). The CDR3 covers 14 residues. A further study also used this sample, focusing on yellow fever vaccine responses in identical twins.

The genes are TRBV5-5 and TRBJ2-5; 9 bases are a match to TRBD2. The sample taken for sequencing was memory (CD45RO+) T cells sorted from blood. The sequence was obtained from a woman under 30 in good health. The CDR3 bases are TGTGCCAGCAGCTTCGGGACTAGCAGAGAGACCCAGTACTTC. Translating gives CASSFGTSRETQYF.